This is a list of T cell receptor beta chains from one sample in a study of shared clonotypes between healthy human individuals. Using immunoSEQ multiplex PCR, the repertoire was profiled, and TCRdb retains in-frame clones only, with some absent. The repertoire holds a few million clones, approximately 94% seen once, with 0.11% to 0.15% in the top ten. The sample consisted of naive CD4+ T cells sorted from blood. These receptors were taken from a man between 18 and 29 years old in good health. Each CDR3 is given with its conserved first and last residue. The D gene is left open where the match is weak. A row's size may be missing; if present it is once, few, many or a size class.

v_call	j_call	clone_size	d_call	cdr3_aa	cdr3_nt
TRBV10-1	TRBJ2-3	NA	NA	CASSQRGTDTQYF	TGCGCCAGCAGCCAGCGGGGCACAGATACGCAGTATTTT
TRBV6-6	TRBJ1-5	NA	NA	CASSLLGRGLDQPQHF	TGTGCCAGCAGTCTCCTGGGAAGGGGTTTGGATCAGCCCCAGCATTTT
TRBV5-1	TRBJ1-1	NA	NA	CASSLAGGVNTEAFF	TGCGCCAGCAGCTTGGCAGGAGGGGTGAACACTGAAGCTTTCTTT
TRBV10-2	TRBJ2-1	NA	NA	CASSLRGYNEQFF	TGCGCCAGCAGCCTTAGAGGGTACAATGAGCAGTTCTTC
TRBV30	TRBJ1-2	NA	NA	CAWTQKSNYGYTF	TGTGCCTGGACCCAGAAATCTAACTATGGCTACACCTTC
TRBV5-1	TRBJ2-2	NA	NA	CASSLGSFTGELFF	TGCGCCAGCAGCTTGGGTTCGTTCACCGGGGAGCTGTTTTTT
TRBV2	TRBJ2-3	NA	NA	CASSEGTGNTDTQYF	TGTGCCAGCAGTGAAGGGACGGGGAACACAGATACGCAGTATTTT
TRBV4-2	TRBJ2-5	NA	NA	CASSQDSLIGAQETQYF	TGTGCCAGCAGCCAAGACTCCCTAATCGGGGCCCAAGAGACCCAGTACTTC
TRBV11-3	TRBJ2-1	NA	NA	CASSLEGHSNEQFF	TGTGCCAGCAGCCTCGAGGGCCACTCCAATGAGCAGTTCTTC
TRBV5-1	TRBJ1-6	NA	TRBD1	CASSMNPGTDNSPLHF	TGCGCCAGCAGCATGAACCCCGGGACAGATAATTCACCCCTCCACTTT
TRBV5-1	TRBJ2-5	NA	NA	CASSPNQGSQETQYF	TGCGCCAGCAGCCCGAACCAGGGGTCCCAAGAGACCCAGTACTTC
TRBV5-1	TRBJ2-7	once	NA	CASSLDPGISSYEQYF	TGCGCCAGCAGCTTGGACCCTGGAATCTCATCCTACGAGCAGTACTTC
TRBV2	TRBJ2-7	NA	TRBD1	CASSRQGTYEQYF	TGTGCCAGCAGCCGACAGGGTACCTACGAGCAGTACTTC
TRBV14	TRBJ1-1	NA	NA	CASSQAMGEVRAFF	TGTGCCAGCAGCCAAGCCATGGGCGAGGTCCGGGCTTTCTTT
TRBV6-5	TRBJ1-1	NA	NA	CASSLGFGKNTEAFF	TGTGCCAGCAGTTTGGGGTTCGGGAAGAACACTGAAGCTTTCTTT
TRBV7-8	TRBJ2-6	NA	NA	CASSPTPLSGANVLTF	TGTGCCAGCAGCCCCACCCCACTCTCTGGGGCCAACGTCCTGACTTTC
TRBV11-2	TRBJ1-2	NA	NA	CASSLQRGTSTGYTF	TGTGCCAGCAGCTTACAGCGGGGGACTAGCACGGGCTACACCTTC
TRBV6-5	TRBJ1-6	NA	NA	CASSSQVDSPLHF	TGTGCCAGCAGTTCACAGGTGGATTCACCCCTCCACTTT
TRBV7-2	TRBJ1-2	once	NA	CASSRLGTDYGYTF	TGTGCCAGCAGCCGCCTTGGGACGGACTATGGCTACACCTTC
TRBV6-6	TRBJ2-7	NA	TRBD1	CASSSPGQGAYEQYF	TGTGCCAGCAGTTCTCCCGGACAGGGAGCCTACGAGCAGTACTTC
TRBV7-9	TRBJ2-7	once	NA	CASSLNLRYEQYF	TGTGCCAGCAGCTTAAACCTACGTTACGAGCAGTACTTC
TRBV4-2	TRBJ1-1	once	NA	CASSRVVPRGPTEAFF	TGTGCCAGCAGCCGCGTCGTTCCCAGGGGCCCCACTGAAGCTTTCTTT
TRBV10-3	TRBJ1-5	few	NA	CAISDRDQPQHF	TGTGCCATCAGTGACAGGGATCAGCCCCAGCATTTT
TRBV2	TRBJ2-7	NA	NA	CASSRTEAYEQYF	TGTGCCAGCAGCAGGACAGAGGCCTACGAGCAGTACTTC
TRBV30	TRBJ2-3	NA	NA	CAWSVQGADTQYF	TGTGCCTGGAGTGTACAAGGTGCAGATACGCAGTATTTT
TRBV7-2	TRBJ1-1	NA	NA	CASSRGRENTEAFF	TGTGCCAGCAGTCGCGGGCGGGAGAACACTGAAGCTTTCTTT
TRBV27	TRBJ2-1	once	TRBD2	CASKGTSVLNEQFF	TGTGCCAGCAAAGGGACTAGCGTTCTCAATGAGCAGTTCTTC
TRBV11-2	TRBJ1-2	NA	NA	CASSLVPRADGYTF	TGTGCCAGCAGCTTAGTTCCCCGGGCAGATGGCTACACCTTC
TRBV7-2	TRBJ2-1	NA	NA	CASSLVRGSYNEQFF	TGTGCCAGCAGCTTAGTGAGGGGGTCCTACAATGAGCAGTTCTTC
TRBV6-4	TRBJ2-7	NA	TRBD2	CASSDPPLAGGPSPYEQYF	TGTGCCAGCAGTGACCCCCCCTTAGCGGGAGGGCCTAGCCCCTACGAGCAGTACTTC
TRBV14	TRBJ1-4	NA	NA	CASSQDRVDKLFF	TGTGCCAGCAGCCAAGATAGAGTGGACAAACTGTTTTTT
TRBV5-4	TRBJ2-7	NA	TRBD2	CASSPGLAGGYEQYF	TGTGCCAGCAGCCCGGGACTAGCGGGGGGATACGAGCAGTACTTC
TRBV4-1	TRBJ2-3	NA	NA	CASSQILADTQYF	TGCGCCAGCAGCCAAATTCTGGCAGATACGCAGTATTTT
TRBV7-2	TRBJ1-5	NA	NA	CASSLGGASGPQHF	TGTGCCAGCAGCTTAGGGGGGGCCAGCGGGCCCCAGCATTTT
TRBV6-5	TRBJ1-4	NA	NA	CASSRRQSSNEKLFF	TGTGCCAGCAGTCGACGGCAGAGTTCCAATGAAAAACTGTTTTTT
TRBV10-3	TRBJ1-5	NA	NA	CAISESLISNQPQHF	TGTGCCATCAGTGAATCATTAATTAGCAATCAGCCCCAGCATTTT
TRBV7-7	TRBJ2-7	NA	NA	CASSLVRGSGYF	TGTGCTAGCAGCTTAGTTAGGGGCTCCGGGTACTTC
TRBV27	TRBJ1-1	NA	NA	CASRRDLGSTEAFF	TGTGCCAGCAGGAGGGACTTGGGGAGCACTGAAGCTTTCTTT
TRBV7-2	TRBJ2-2	few	NA	CASSPPLLLNTGELFF	TGTGCCAGCAGCCCACCATTACTTTTGAACACCGGGGAGCTGTTTTTT
TRBV28	TRBJ1-1	NA	NA	CASSFGWERTEAFF	TGTGCCAGCAGTTTCGGCTGGGAACGCACTGAAGCTTTCTTT
TRBV14	TRBJ1-6	NA	NA	CASSLLVFSGPNSPLHF	TGTGCCAGCAGCCTTTTGGTTTTCTCGGGCCCAAATTCACCCCTCCACTTT
TRBV10-3	TRBJ2-2	NA	TRBD1	CAIRTGTGNTGELFF	TGTGCCATCAGGACCGGGACAGGGAACACCGGGGAGCTGTTTTTT